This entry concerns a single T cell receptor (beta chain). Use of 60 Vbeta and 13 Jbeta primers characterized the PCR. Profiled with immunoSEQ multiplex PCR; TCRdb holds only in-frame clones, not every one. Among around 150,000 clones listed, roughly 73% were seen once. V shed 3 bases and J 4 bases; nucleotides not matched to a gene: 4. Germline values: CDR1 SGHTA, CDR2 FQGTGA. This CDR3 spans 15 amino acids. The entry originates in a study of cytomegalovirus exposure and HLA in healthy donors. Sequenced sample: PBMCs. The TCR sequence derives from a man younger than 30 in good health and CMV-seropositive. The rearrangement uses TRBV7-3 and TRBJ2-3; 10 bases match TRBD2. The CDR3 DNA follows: TGTGCCAGCAGCTTTAGACTAGCGGGCCCAGATACGCAGTATTTT. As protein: CASSFRLAGPDTQYF.